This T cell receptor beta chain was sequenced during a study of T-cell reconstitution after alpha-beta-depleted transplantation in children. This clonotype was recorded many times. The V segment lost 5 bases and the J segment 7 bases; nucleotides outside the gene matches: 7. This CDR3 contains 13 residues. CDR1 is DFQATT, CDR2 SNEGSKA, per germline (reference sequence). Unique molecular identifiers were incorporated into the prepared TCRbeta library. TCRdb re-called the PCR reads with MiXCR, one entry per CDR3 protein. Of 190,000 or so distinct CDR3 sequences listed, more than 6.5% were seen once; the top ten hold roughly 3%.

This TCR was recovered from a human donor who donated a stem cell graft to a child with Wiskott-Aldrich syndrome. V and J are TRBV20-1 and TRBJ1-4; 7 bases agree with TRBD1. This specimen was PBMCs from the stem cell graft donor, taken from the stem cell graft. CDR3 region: CSASGTVIEKLFF. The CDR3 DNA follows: TGCAGTGCTTCCGGGACAGTTATTGAAAAACTGTTTTTT.